The clone carrying this T cell receptor (beta chain) was seen more than once but under ten times. The antigen is unknown. The sample belongs to a study of shared clonotypes between healthy human individuals. Overall study results and limits: Generally, estimated richness proved larger in naive subsets than it did in memory subsets. Non-shared clonotypes were found to have lower generation probabilities than the clonotypes that were shared by all four of the sorted-subset donors. Among donors, clonotype sharing was expected to be affected by sequencing depth.

The repertoire was sequenced with immunoSEQ multiplex PCR; TCRdb's copy has only in-frame clones and lacks some. The sample has some 1,100,000 clones; 75% to 80% are singletons. This CDR3 comprises 13 residues. V lost 6 bases and J 5 bases, leaving 11 bases between the germline ends. Germline lookup yields CDR1 SNHLY and CDR2 FYNNEI. The sample was memory CD4+ T cells from PBMCs. Subset noted: CD45RA-negative fraction. The clonotype was recovered from a man aged 18-30 years in good health. Some clones in this sample may be carry-over from other donors' samples. The chain combines TRBV2 with TRBJ2-1, with D maybe TRBD2 (6 bases). The CDR3 reads CASSGRRDNEQFF. CDR3 bases: TGTGCCAGCAGCGGGCGGAGGGACAATGAGCAGTTCTTC.